Included here is one TCR beta chain sequence, with context. The antigen is undetermined. Via MiXCR, TCRdb re-called the 5' RACE reads, giving one row per CDR3 protein. The table includes under 900,000 distinct CDR3 sequences, about 18% detected once. These data come from a study of identical twins. Findings and caveats of the study: Memory repertoires lacked the insertion deficit that abundant cord blood beta clonotypes showed.

CDR1 is LNHDA and CDR2 is SQIVND in the germline V gene (reference sequence). The V and J ends lost 3 bases and 4 bases, in that order; junction bases with no gene match: 3. The CDR3 length is 13 residues. This sample was shared with a second study, whose subject was T cells expressing NK-cell markers. That study reports: Sorted T-cell subsets CD3+CD56+NKG2C+, CD3+CD56+NKG2C- and CD3+CD56-NKG2C+ were TCR beta-sequenced. The sorts in several experiments were restricted to alpha-beta TCR T cells by an anti-gamma-delta TCR antibody.

The origin of this receptor is a woman between 18 and 29 years old in good health. Sequenced material: PBMCs. The rearrangement links TRBV19 to TRBJ2-7; 7 positions agree with TRBD2. This CDR3 is CASSIQREYEQYF. The CDR3 bases are TGTGCCAGTAGTATTCAGCGGGAATACGAGCAGTACTTC. Full variable domain (rest looked up from reference TRBV19 and TRBJ2-7): DGGITQSPKYLFRKEGQNVTLSCEQNLNHDAMYWYRQDPGQGLRLIYYSQIVNDFQKGDIAEGYSVSREKKESFPLTVTSAQKNPTAFYLCASSIQREYEQYFGPGTRLTVT.